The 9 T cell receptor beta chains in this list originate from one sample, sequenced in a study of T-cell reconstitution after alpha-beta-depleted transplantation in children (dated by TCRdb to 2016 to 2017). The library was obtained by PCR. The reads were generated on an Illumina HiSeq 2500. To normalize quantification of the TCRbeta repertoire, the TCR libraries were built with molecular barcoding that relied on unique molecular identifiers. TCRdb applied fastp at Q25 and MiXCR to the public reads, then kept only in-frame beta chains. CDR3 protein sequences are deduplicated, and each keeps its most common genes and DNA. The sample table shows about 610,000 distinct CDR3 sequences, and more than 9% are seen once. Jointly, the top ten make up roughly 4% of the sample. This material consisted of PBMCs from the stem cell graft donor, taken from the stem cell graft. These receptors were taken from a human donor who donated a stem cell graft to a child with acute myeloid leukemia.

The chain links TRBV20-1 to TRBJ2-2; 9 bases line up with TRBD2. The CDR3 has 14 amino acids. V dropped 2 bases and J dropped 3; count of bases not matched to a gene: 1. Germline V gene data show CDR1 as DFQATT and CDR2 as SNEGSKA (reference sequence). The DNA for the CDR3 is TGCAGTGCTAGACTAGCGGGATACACCGGGGAGCTGTTTTTT. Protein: CSARLAGYTGELFF.

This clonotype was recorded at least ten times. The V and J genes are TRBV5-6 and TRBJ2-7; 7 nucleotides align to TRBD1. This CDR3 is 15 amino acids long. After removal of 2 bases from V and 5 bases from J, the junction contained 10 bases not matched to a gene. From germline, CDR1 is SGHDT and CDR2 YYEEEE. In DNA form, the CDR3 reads TGTGCCAGCAGCTTATTGGTACAGGGGATCCACGAGCAGTACTTC. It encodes CASSLLVQGIHEQYF. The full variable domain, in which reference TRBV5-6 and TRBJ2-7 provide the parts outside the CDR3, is DAGVTQSPTHLIKTRGQQVTLRCSPKSGHDTVSWYQQALGQGPQFIFQYYEEEERQRGNFPDRFSGHQFPNYSSELNVNALLLGDSALYLCASSLLVQGIHEQYFGPGTRLTVT.

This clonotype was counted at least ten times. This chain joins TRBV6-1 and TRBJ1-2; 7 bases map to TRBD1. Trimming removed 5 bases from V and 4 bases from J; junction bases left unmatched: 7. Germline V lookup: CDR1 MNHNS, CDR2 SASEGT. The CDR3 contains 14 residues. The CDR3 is CASSPTDRVYGYTF. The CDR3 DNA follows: TGTGCCAGCAGTCCGACCGACAGGGTCTATGGCTACACCTTC.

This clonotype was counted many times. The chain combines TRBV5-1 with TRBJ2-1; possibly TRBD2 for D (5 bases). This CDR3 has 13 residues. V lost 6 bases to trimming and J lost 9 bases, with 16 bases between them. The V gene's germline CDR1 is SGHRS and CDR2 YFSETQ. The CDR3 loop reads CASTGLLVPEQFF. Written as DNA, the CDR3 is TGCGCCAGCACAGGACTTTTGGTTCCTGAGCAGTTCTTC.

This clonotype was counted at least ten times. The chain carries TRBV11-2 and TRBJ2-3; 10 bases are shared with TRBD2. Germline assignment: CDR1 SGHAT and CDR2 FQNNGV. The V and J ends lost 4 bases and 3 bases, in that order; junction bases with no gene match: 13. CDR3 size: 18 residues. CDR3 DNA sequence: TGTGCCAGCAGCTCCTGGACTAGCGGTTCAAGGGCGACAGATACGCAGTATTTT. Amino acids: CASSSWTSGSRATDTQYF.

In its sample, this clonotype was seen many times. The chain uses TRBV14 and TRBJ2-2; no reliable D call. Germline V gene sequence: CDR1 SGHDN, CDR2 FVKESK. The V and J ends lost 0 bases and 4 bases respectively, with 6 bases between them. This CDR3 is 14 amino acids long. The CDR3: CASSQEASTGELFF. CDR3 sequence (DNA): TGTGCCAGCAGCCAAGAGGCCTCCACCGGGGAGCTGTTTTTT.

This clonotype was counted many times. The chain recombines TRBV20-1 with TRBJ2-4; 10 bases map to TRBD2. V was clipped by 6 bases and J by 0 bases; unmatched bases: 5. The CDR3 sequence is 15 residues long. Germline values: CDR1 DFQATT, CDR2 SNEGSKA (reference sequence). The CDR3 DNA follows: TGCAGTGCAATTAGCGGGGGGACAGCCAAAAACATTCAGTACTTC. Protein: CSAISGGTAKNIQYF.

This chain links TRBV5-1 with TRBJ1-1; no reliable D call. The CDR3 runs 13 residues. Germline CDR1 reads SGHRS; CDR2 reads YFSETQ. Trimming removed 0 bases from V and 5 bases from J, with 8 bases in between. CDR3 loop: CASSLALTTEAFF. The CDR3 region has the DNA TGCGCCAGCAGCTTGGCTCTAACGACTGAAGCTTTCTTT.

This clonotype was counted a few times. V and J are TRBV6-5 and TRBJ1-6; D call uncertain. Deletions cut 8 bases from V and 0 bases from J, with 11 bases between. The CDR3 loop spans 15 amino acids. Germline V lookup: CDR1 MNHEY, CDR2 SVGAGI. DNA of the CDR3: TGTGCCAGCGCCTACCAGAGCTCCTATAATTCACCCCTCCACTTT. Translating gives CASAYQSSYNSPLHF.